The rows below give T cell receptor beta chains drawn from one sample of a study of blood T cell repertoires in COVID-19. The data were produced by immunoSEQ multiplex PCR, yet TCRdb's version contains in-frame clones alone and is incomplete. The sample carries about 250,000 clones, almost 85% recorded once. The specimen sequenced was PBMCs or T cells enriched from blood (not recorded which). The receptors stem from a woman in her forties or fifties with acute COVID-19. Each CDR3 is given with its conserved first and last residue. Fields, in order: D gene, J gene, clone size, V gene, CDR3 DNA, CDR3 protein. The D gene is left open where the match is weak. Clone sizes are given selectively: once, few, many, or a class where the clone is expanded.

TRBD1 TRBJ1-4 . TRBV30 TGTGCCTGGACGCAGGGGGCCGATGAAAAACTGTTTTTT CAWTQGADEKLFF
. TRBJ1-5 few TRBV2 TGTGCCAGCAGTGATTTAGTTTCGGGGGATCAGCCCCAGCATTTT CASSDLVSGDQPQHF
TRBD1 TRBJ1-1 . TRBV30 TGTGCCTGGAGTCACCGGGACAGGGCTCCAGAAGCTTTCTTT CAWSHRDRAPEAFF
. TRBJ2-2 . TRBV2 TGTGCCAGGGTTACAGGGTCCGGGGAGCTGTTTTTT CARVTGSGELFF
. TRBJ1-4 . TRBV7-8 TGTGCCAGCACCCTTTCGAGGGGGACTAATGAAAAACTGTTTTTT CASTLSRGTNEKLFF
. TRBJ1-3 few TRBV4-3 TGCGCCAGCAGCCAATCGACGGGGAGCTCTGGAAACACCATATATTTT CASSQSTGSSGNTIYF
. TRBJ1-2 . TRBV4-1 TGCGCCAGCAGCCAAGAGCCGGGGACTAACTATGGCTACACCTTC CASSQEPGTNYGYTF
TRBD1 TRBJ1-1 . TRBV6-5 TGTGCCAGCAGTTACGGGGACAGGGGGAACACTGAAGCTTTCTTT CASSYGDRGNTEAFF
. TRBJ2-4 . TRBV30 TGTGCCTGGAGTGGAGTTCGGAAAAACATTCAGTACTTC CAWSGVRKNIQYF
. TRBJ1-2 . TRBV5-4 TGTGCCAGCAGCTCGGAGACAGCTAACTATGGCTACACCTTC CASSSETANYGYTF
TRBD1 TRBJ1-2 . TRBV5-6 TGTGCCAGCAGCCCGGGGACAGGTACGGCTGGCTACACCTTC CASSPGTGTAGYTF
. TRBJ1-5 . TRBV3-1/TRBV3-2 TGTGCCAGCAGCCAAGATCTTGCGCATAATCAGCCCCAGCATTTT CASSQDLAHNQPQHF
. TRBJ1-4 . TRBV19 TGTGCCAGTAGTACTGGGGCTGAAAAACTGTTTTTT CASSTGAEKLFF
TRBD1 TRBJ1-6 few TRBV4-1 TGCGCCAGCAGCCAAGAGGGACAGGCACCATCCTATAATTCACCCCTCCACTTT CASSQEGQAPSYNSPLHF
TRBD1 TRBJ2-5 . TRBV7-9 TGTGCCAGCAGCCCGAGACAGGGTCAATTGGACCAAGAGACCCAGTACTTC CASSPRQGQLDQETQYF
TRBD1 TRBJ1-3 . TRBV9 TGTGCCAGCAGCGCCACAGGGGTAGGATCTGGAAACACCATATATTTT CASSATGVGSGNTIYF
. TRBJ2-5 . TRBV9 TGTGCCAGCAGCGCACCGGGAATGGGGGAGACCCAGTACTTC CASSAPGMGETQYF
TRBD1 TRBJ1-4 once TRBV12-5 TGTGCTAGTGGCCCGAGAAGAGACAGGGGGCGGCAAGGCCCGGGGGAAAAACTGTTTTTT CASGPRRDRGRQGPGEKLFF
. TRBJ2-3 . TRBV11-2 TGTGCCAGCAGCCCGAGCGTCGATACGCAGTATTTT CASSPSVDTQYF
TRBD1 TRBJ1-1 . TRBV3-1/TRBV3-2 TGTGCCAGCAGTTCCGGACAGGGCGGGACTGAAGCTTTCTTT CASSSGQGGTEAFF
TRBD1 TRBJ2-7 few TRBV7-9 TGTGCCAGCAGCTTAGACGATTTCGCGACAGGGGGCCGGCGGGGCGAGCAGTACTTC CASSLDDFATGGRRGEQYF
. TRBJ1-1 once TRBV7-9 TGTGCCAGCAGCTTAGGGAGGGTCACAAGGCCGAACACTGAAGCTTTCTTT CASSLGRVTRPNTEAFF
. TRBJ2-7 . TRBV18 TGTGCCAGCTCACTTTATGGGGCGAGAGGCCCCTACGAGCAGTACTTC CASSLYGARGPYEQYF
. TRBJ2-7 . TRBV6-5 TGTGCCAGCAGTTACAGAGGCAGGGCGACCTACGAGCAGTACTTC CASSYRGRATYEQYF
. TRBJ1-1 few TRBV19 TGTGCCAGTAGCCCTGACAGTCTTCTGGGAGCTTTCTTT CASSPDSLLGAFF
. TRBJ1-2 . TRBV19 TGTGCCAGTAGTATGACGTTAGGAGTTCATGGCTACACCTTC CASSMTLGVHGYTF
TRBD1 TRBJ1-1 . TRBV19 TGTGCCAGTAGTGTAGGGGGCGCGAACACTGAAGCTTTCTTT CASSVGGANTEAFF
. TRBJ2-7 . TRBV4-3 TGCGCCAGCAGCCAAGAAGGCAGGGCCTACGAGCAGTACTTC CASSQEGRAYEQYF
. TRBJ1-2 . TRBV5-4 TGTGCCAGCAGCCTGCACGCGGACAGTGCCTATGGCAACACCTTC CASSLHADSAYGNTF
TRBD1 TRBJ1-3 . TRBV5-4 TGTGCCAGCAGCCAAACAGGGGTGAGGAACACCATATATTTT CASSQTGVRNTIYF
. TRBJ2-1 . TRBV7-2 TGTGCCAGCAGCTTAAGAGGAGCTCATGAGCAGTTCTTC CASSLRGAHEQFF
TRBD1 TRBJ1-2 . TRBV11-1 TGTGCCAGCAGCCCCGGACAGGGCTATGGCTACACCTTC CASSPGQGYGYTF
. TRBJ2-3 . TRBV14 TGTGCCAGCAGCCTATCCCCGGGAGTTCACACGCAGTATTTT CASSLSPGVHTQYF
TRBD2 TRBJ2-3 . TRBV13 TGTGCCAGCAGCTTATATCTCGGGGGGGTCGCAGATACGCAGTATTTT CASSLYLGGVADTQYF
TRBD1 TRBJ1-2 . TRBV14 TGTGCCAGCAGCCAAGATGTGACAGGGCGAGCCTATGGCTACACCTTC CASSQDVTGRAYGYTF
. TRBJ1-2 few TRBV5-6 TGTGCCAGCAGCGCGAGTGCCACAGGCACTTGGGGCTACACCTTC CASSASATGTWGYTF
TRBD1 TRBJ1-2 . TRBV4-2 TGTGCCAGCAGCCCTCGGACAGGTTCAGCCGCCGGCTACACCTTC CASSPRTGSAAGYTF
TRBD1 TRBJ1-1 . TRBV5-1 TGCGCCAGCAGCCCCGGACAGGGGGCCATGAACACTGAAGCTTTCTTT CASSPGQGAMNTEAFF
TRBD1 TRBJ2-3 . TRBV6-4 TGTGCCAGCAGTGTCGACAGGGCCACAGATACGCAGTATTTT CASSVDRATDTQYF
TRBD1 TRBJ1-5 few TRBV6-1 TGTGCCAGCAGTGGGGGACAGGGGGCGGGCAATCAGCCCCAGCATTTT CASSGGQGAGNQPQHF
. TRBJ1-1 . TRBV6-5 TGTGCCAGCAGTTACTCATCGGTTAACACTGAAGCTTTCTTT CASSYSSVNTEAFF
. TRBJ2-1 . TRBV27 TGTGCCAGCAGTCCTCCCGCGGTCAACTACAATGAGCAGTTCTTC CASSPPAVNYNEQFF
TRBD2 TRBJ2-1 . TRBV4-2 TGTGCCAGCAGCCAAACCTGGGGACTAGAACAAAATGAGCAGTTCTTC CASSQTWGLEQNEQFF
. TRBJ2-2 . TRBV5-6 TGTGCCAGCAGCTTGGCCGGAGGATCGTACACCGGGGAGCTGTTTTTT CASSLAGGSYTGELFF
TRBD1 TRBJ1-1 . TRBV2 TGTGCCAGCAGGGGAGACAGGGATGTTTTCAACACTGAAGCTTTCTTT CASRGDRDVFNTEAFF
TRBD2 TRBJ2-1 once TRBV3-1/TRBV3-2 TGTGCCAGCAGCCGGGGGACGGGGGGCTACAATGAGCAGTTCTTC CASSRGTGGYNEQFF
TRBD1 TRBJ1-1 . TRBV5-4 TGTGCCAGCAGCTTTACAGGGGCGAACACTGAAGCTTTCTTT CASSFTGANTEAFF